Each of the 3 T cell receptor beta chains below was sequenced from the same sample in a study of blood T cell repertoires in COVID-19. Profiled with immunoSEQ multiplex PCR; TCRdb holds only in-frame clones, not every one. The sample shows around 58,000 clones, 83% of them seen only once. Material for sequencing was peripheral blood. The source is a human donor in a cohort sampled during active COVID-19.

The V call is TRBV7-9, the J call TRBJ1-2, with D hard to call. The V and J ends lost 0 bases and 4 bases respectively, with 3 bases between them. This CDR3 contains 12 residues. The germline gives CDR1 SEHNR, CDR2 FQNEAQ (reference sequence). The CDR3 protein is CASSLASYGYTF. In DNA, the CDR3 is TGTGCCAGCAGCTTAGCCAGCTATGGCTACACCTTC.

The chain carries TRBV12-3 or TRBV12-4 and TRBJ1-4; D remains ambiguous. V was cut by 3 bases and J by 7 bases, with 3 bases left in between. This CDR3 region has 11 residues. The CDR3 DNA follows: TGTGCCAGCAGTTTCCTTGAAAAACTGTTTTTT. Protein product: CASSFLEKLFF.

V usage is TRBV2 and J usage is TRBJ2-6; 7 bases align to TRBD1. V lost 6 bases, J lost 0 bases, and 8 bases stayed unmatched. Germline V gene sequence: CDR1 SNHLY, CDR2 FYNNEI. The CDR3 is made up of 17 amino acids. The chain's CDR3 is CASRVPGQSSGANVLTF. The CDR3 DNA follows: TGTGCCAGCAGGGTTCCGGGACAGAGCTCTGGGGCCAACGTCCTGACTTTC. The variable domain in full, with the rest retrieved from reference TRBV2 and TRBJ2-6, is EPEVTQTPSHQVTQMGQEVILRCVPISNHLYFYWYRQILGQKVEFLVSFYNNEISEKSEIFDDQFSVERPDGSNFTLKIRSTKLEDSAMYFCASRVPGQSSGANVLTFGAGSRLTVL.